A selection of T cell receptor beta chains follows, all from one sample in a study of blood T cell repertoires in COVID-19. Method: immunoSEQ multiplex PCR; TCRdb's copy keeps in-frame clones and lacks some. The data contain hundreds of thousands of clones, around 90% of them seen just once; the ten biggest clones take up about 2.9%. Sequenced sample: peripheral blood. These receptors originate from a human donor in a cohort sampled during active COVID-19. CDR3s include the opening cysteine and the closing phenylalanine or tryptophan. D genes are given only for firm matches. Expanded clones get a size class; other rows say once, few or many, or leave the size out.

v_call	j_call	d_call	clone_size	cdr3_nt	cdr3_aa
TRBV30	TRBJ2-7	TRBD1	once	TGTGCCTGGACCCCCGGGACAGCGAATTTTTACGAGCAGTACTTC	CAWTPGTANFYEQYF
TRBV7-2	TRBJ2-3	TRBD2	NA	TGTGCCAGCAGCTCTGGGACTAGCAGGGGGAGAGATACGCAGTATTTT	CASSSGTSRGRDTQYF
TRBV6-6	TRBJ1-2	NA	NA	TGTGCCAGCAGTCACAGGGTTGACGGCTACACCTTC	CASSHRVDGYTF
TRBV4-1	TRBJ2-3	NA	NA	TGCGCCAGCAGCCAAGATGGCTCTAGCACAGATACGCAGTATTTT	CASSQDGSSTDTQYF
TRBV4-1	TRBJ1-2	NA	NA	TGCGCCAGCAGCCAAGCCCCCGGGGAGAACTATGGCTACACCTTC	CASSQAPGENYGYTF
TRBV5-1	TRBJ2-7	TRBD2	few	TGCGCCAGCAGCCCAGTACCCGGGACTAGCTACGAGCAGTACTTC	CASSPVPGTSYEQYF
TRBV20-1	TRBJ2-2	TRBD2	NA	TGCAGTGCTAGTTTATTTGACGCTAGCGGGAAGTTTTTGAACACCGGGGAGCTGTTTTTT	CSASLFDASGKFLNTGELFF
TRBV28	TRBJ1-5	NA	NA	TGTGCCAGCAGTTTAGGGCAGTCTAATCAGCCCCAGCATTTT	CASSLGQSNQPQHF
TRBV27	TRBJ2-7	TRBD1	NA	TGTGCCAGCAAGGGACAGGCCACCTACGAGCAGTACTTC	CASKGQATYEQYF
TRBV5-6	TRBJ1-3	NA	NA	TGTGCCAGCAGCTTGGGCCCCGGGAACACCATATATTTT	CASSLGPGNTIYF
TRBV9	TRBJ2-1	TRBD2	NA	TGTGCCAGCAGCGTAGAAGTCGGGAGGAATGAGCAGTTCTTC	CASSVEVGRNEQFF
TRBV15	TRBJ2-7	TRBD2	NA	TGTGCCACCAGCAGAGGGACTAGCGGGATCTACGAGCAGTACTTC	CATSRGTSGIYEQYF
TRBV6-6	TRBJ2-5	NA	few	TGTGCCAGCAGACCCGACCTAGCGCAAGAGACCCAGTACTTC	CASRPDLAQETQYF
TRBV18	TRBJ1-1	NA	NA	TGTGCCAGCTCACCCAGCAGCGGGGACACTGAAGCTTTCTTT	CASSPSSGDTEAFF
TRBV7-9	TRBJ2-7	NA	once	TGTGCCAGCAGCTCCCCGAGGAAAAATCCCCAGAGCTCCTACGAGCAGTACTTC	CASSSPRKNPQSSYEQYF
TRBV9	TRBJ2-7	NA	NA	TGTGCCAGCAGCCCTCGGCGACAGACCGACGAGCAGTACTTC	CASSPRRQTDEQYF
TRBV3-1/TRBV3-2	TRBJ2-3	TRBD1	NA	TGTGCCAGCAGCCTTAGGACAGGGACGGGGACAGATACGCAGTATTTT	CASSLRTGTGTDTQYF
TRBV19	TRBJ2-1	TRBD2	NA	TGTGCCAGTAGTCGGACTAGAAATGAGCAGTTCTTC	CASSRTRNEQFF
TRBV28	TRBJ1-1	NA	NA	TGTGCCAGCAGTTTGGGGGGTGGGTTATGGGACACTGAAGCTTTCTTT	CASSLGGGLWDTEAFF
TRBV5-4	TRBJ1-1	NA	NA	TGTGCCAGCAGCTTGGATTGGGAGTTGAACACTGAAGCTTTCTTT	CASSLDWELNTEAFF
TRBV6-1	TRBJ2-7	TRBD1	few	TGTGCCAGCAGTGAAGGTTCGGGACAGAGCTACGAGCAGTACTTC	CASSEGSGQSYEQYF
TRBV5-1	TRBJ2-7	TRBD1	NA	TGCGCCAGCAGCTTGGATGGACAGGGAGGATCGGACGAGCAGTACTTC	CASSLDGQGGSDEQYF
TRBV7-8	TRBJ2-2	TRBD2	NA	TGTGCCAGCAGCTTAGGAGTATTTCTCGGGAGGAAGTACACCGGGGAGCTGTTTTTT	CASSLGVFLGRKYTGELFF
TRBV5-6	TRBJ1-6	TRBD1	few	TGTGCCAGCCAGCCCTACCTGGGGACAGGGTCCGCTAGGGGTTCACCCCTCCACTTT	CASQPYLGTGSARGSPLHF
TRBV5-4	TRBJ2-1	NA	NA	TGTGCCAGCAGCGGGGGACAAGGCTCCTACAATGAGCAGTTCTTC	CASSGGQGSYNEQFF
TRBV11-2	TRBJ1-6	NA	NA	TGTGCCAGCAGCTTAGCCCCATCGCGCTCACCCCTCCACTTT	CASSLAPSRSPLHF
TRBV19	TRBJ2-3	TRBD2	once	TGTGCCAGTAGTTCGGTAGCGGGAGGACGCACAGATACGCAGTATTTT	CASSSVAGGRTDTQYF
TRBV20-1	TRBJ1-2	TRBD1	NA	TGCAGTGCTAGTGGGACAGGAGGCTATGGCTACACCTTC	CSASGTGGYGYTF
TRBV7-2	TRBJ1-1	NA	NA	TGTGCCAGCAGCCCCCGCAGGGGGAACACTGAAGCTTTCTTT	CASSPRRGNTEAFF
TRBV4-1	TRBJ1-5	NA	NA	TGCGCCAGCAGCCTAGAAACGGGGTCCATCCAGCCCCAGCATTTT	CASSLETGSIQPQHF
TRBV20-1	TRBJ1-1	NA	NA	TGCAGTGCTAGTAACACAATGAACACTGAAGCTTTCTTT	CSASNTMNTEAFF
TRBV24-1	TRBJ2-7	TRBD1	NA	TGTGCCACCATAAGATCCCCCGGGACAGGGGCTTCCTACGAGCAGTACTTC	CATIRSPGTGASYEQYF
TRBV29-1	TRBJ1-1	TRBD1	few	TGCAGCGTTGAGGGACAGGGTGGGACTGAAGCTTTCTTT	CSVEGQGGTEAFF
TRBV4-2	TRBJ2-2	NA	NA	TGTGCCAGCAGCCCCACCAGGGGGGTCACCGGGGAGCTGTTTTTT	CASSPTRGVTGELFF
TRBV5-1	TRBJ1-1	NA	once	TGCGCCAGCAGCTTGCGCCCAGTTGCGAACACTGAAGCTTTCTTT	CASSLRPVANTEAFF
TRBV3-1/TRBV3-2	TRBJ2-1	TRBD2	NA	TGTGCCAGCAGCCAAGATCCGCGGGAGGGCTGGCATGAGCAGTTCTTC	CASSQDPREGWHEQFF
TRBV19	TRBJ2-1	NA	NA	TGTGCCAGCCATCGCCGGGACTCCTACAATGAGCAGTTCTTC	CASHRRDSYNEQFF
TRBV19	TRBJ2-5	TRBD1	once	TGTGCCAGTAGTACCGGACAGGGGCAAGAGACCCAGTACTTC	CASSTGQGQETQYF
TRBV18	TRBJ2-3	NA	NA	TGTGCCAGCTCACTAGCCCGGTTACTAGGTGAGGAGTCAGATACGCAGTATTTT	CASSLARLLGEESDTQYF
TRBV4-2	TRBJ2-7	TRBD2	few	TGTGCCAGCAGCCGTACTAGCGGGAGATCCTACGAGCAGTACTTC	CASSRTSGRSYEQYF
TRBV10-3	TRBJ2-1	TRBD2	once	TGTGCCATCAGTGAAGGGGGGCTAGCGGGGTACAATGAGCAGTTCTTC	CAISEGGLAGYNEQFF
TRBV3-1/TRBV3-2	TRBJ1-2	NA	NA	TGTGCCAGCAGCCCGGAACCATTTAACAGTGGCTACACCTTC	CASSPEPFNSGYTF
TRBV2	TRBJ1-3	NA	NA	TGTGCCAGCAGTGGGACAGTTCTAGAGTCTGGAAACACCATATATTTT	CASSGTVLESGNTIYF
TRBV27	TRBJ2-3	TRBD1	NA	TGTGCCAGCAGTACGAGGACAGGGCCAGATACGCAGTATTTT	CASSTRTGPDTQYF
TRBV30	TRBJ2-3	NA	NA	TGTGCCCTTTTCGGCGGGGCTCCGCGTATCGCAGATACGCAGTATTTT	CALFGGAPRIADTQYF
TRBV9	TRBJ1-2	NA	NA	TGTGCCAGCAGCGGTCGCTCCAGGGGTTTGGGGGGCTACACCTTC	CASSGRSRGLGGYTF
TRBV20-1	TRBJ2-1	TRBD2	NA	TGCAGTGCTAGTTTACTAGCGGGAGGGTTTGGACTCGGGGGCTACAATGAGCAGTTCTTC	CSASLLAGGFGLGGYNEQFF
TRBV24-1	TRBJ2-2	TRBD1	NA	TGTGCCACCAGTGAGGTCGCGACAGGGTTGGACACCGGGGAGCTGTTTTTT	CATSEVATGLDTGELFF
TRBV7-9	TRBJ2-7	NA	NA	TGTGCCAGCAGCTCCACCTACGAGCAGTACTTC	CASSSTYEQYF
TRBV5-1	TRBJ2-5	NA	NA	TGCGCCAGCAGCGAAAGGGCGGGAGAGACCCAGTACTTC	CASSERAGETQYF
TRBV7-2	TRBJ2-2	NA	few	TGTGCCAGCAGAGACAACAGTGGCGGGGAGCTGTTTTTT	CASRDNSGGELFF
TRBV28	TRBJ2-7	TRBD2	NA	TGTGCCAGCAGTACAGACCCTCGGACGGAGGCCCGGGGGGACTTC	CASSTDPRTEARGDF
TRBV30	TRBJ2-5	TRBD2	NA	TGTGCCTGGAGTGGAAGCGGGAGGGCCTGGGCGAAGGAGACCCAGTACTTC	CAWSGSGRAWAKETQYF
TRBV24-1	TRBJ1-5	NA	NA	TGTGCCACCAGTGATTTGCAGGGTCCAGCCCTGGGAAACGGCAATCAGCCCCAGCATTTT	CATSDLQGPALGNGNQPQHF
TRBV6-4	TRBJ1-5	NA	once	TGTGCCAGCAGTAAAGGACGGGGGGGGGATCAGCCCCAGCATTTT	CASSKGRGGDQPQHF
TRBV6-5	TRBJ2-7	TRBD1	NA	TGTGCCAGCAGTAGGACAGGTCCCTCGGGGGAGCAGTACTTC	CASSRTGPSGEQYF
TRBV2	TRBJ2-7	NA	NA	TGTGCCAGCACCTTGGAACAGGGACATTACTACGAGCAGTACTTC	CASTLEQGHYYEQYF
TRBV5-1	TRBJ1-6	TRBD1	once	TGCGCCAGCAGCTTGGCTGCAACGGGACAGGGAAATTCACCCCTCCACTTT	CASSLAATGQGNSPLHF
TRBV19	TRBJ2-5	TRBD1	NA	TGTGCCAGTAGTACGGGACAGGGTGTGGAGACCCAGTACTTC	CASSTGQGVETQYF